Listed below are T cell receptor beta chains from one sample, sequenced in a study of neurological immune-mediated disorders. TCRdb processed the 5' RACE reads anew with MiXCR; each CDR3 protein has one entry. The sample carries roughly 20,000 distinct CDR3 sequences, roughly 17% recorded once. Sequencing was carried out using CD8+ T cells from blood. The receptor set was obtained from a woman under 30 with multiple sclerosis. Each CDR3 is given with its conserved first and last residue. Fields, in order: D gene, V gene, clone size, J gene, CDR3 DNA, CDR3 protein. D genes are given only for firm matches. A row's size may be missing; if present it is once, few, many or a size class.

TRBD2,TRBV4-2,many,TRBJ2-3,TGTGCCAGCAGCCAAGGGTCCCTAGCGGGAGTGACAGATACGCAGTATTTT,CASSQGSLAGVTDTQYF
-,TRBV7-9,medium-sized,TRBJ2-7,TGTGCCAGCAGTTCCCCGGGCCTTAGCTCCTACGAGCAGTACTTC,CASSSPGLSSYEQYF
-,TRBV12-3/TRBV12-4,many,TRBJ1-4,TGTGCCAGCAGGGCCCAACAGTCTTCAAATGAAAAACTGTTTTTT,CASRAQQSSNEKLFF
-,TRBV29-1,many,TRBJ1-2,TGCAGCGTTAGGACCGGACGGGGCTACACCTTC,CSVRTGRGYTF
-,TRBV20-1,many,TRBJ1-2,TGCAGTGCTAGCGGGGCAGAATCATACTATGGCTACACCTTC,CSASGAESYYGYTF
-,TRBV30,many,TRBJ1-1,TGTGCCTGGAGTGTAACCGGCCCTGAAGCTTTCTTT,CAWSVTGPEAFF
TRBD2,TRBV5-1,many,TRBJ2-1,TGCGCCAGCAGCGCCGGGACTAGCGGGAGTCCCTCGAATGAGCAGTTCTTC,CASSAGTSGSPSNEQFF
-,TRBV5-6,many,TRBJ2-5,TGTGCCAGCAGGTTTGGGACGGACCAAGAGACCCAGTACTTC,CASRFGTDQETQYF
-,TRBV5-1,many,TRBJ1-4,TGCGCCAGCAGCTTGTTCGAACCAACTAATGAAAAACTGTTTTTT,CASSLFEPTNEKLFF
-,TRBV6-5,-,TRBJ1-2,TGTGCCAGCAGTTACTCGAGTGGAAGATCCCTCCGGGGCTACACCTTC,CASSYSSGRSLRGYTF
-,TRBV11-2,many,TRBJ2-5,TGTGCCAGCAGCTTAGGATTGTGGCCAAGGGAGACCCAGTACTTC,CASSLGLWPRETQYF
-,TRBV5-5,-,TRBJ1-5,TGTGCCAGCAGCTCCGATAGCAATCAGCCCCAGCATTTT,CASSSDSNQPQHF
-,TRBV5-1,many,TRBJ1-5,TGCGCCAGCAGTCTAGGACCTCGCAATCAGCCCCAGCATTTT,CASSLGPRNQPQHF
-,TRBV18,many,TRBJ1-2,TGTGCCAGCTCACCAAACAGGCTCAACTATGGCTACACCTTC,CASSPNRLNYGYTF
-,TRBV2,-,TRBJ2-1,TGTGCCAGCAGCGCCCAATCACGTAACAATGAGCAGTTCTTC,CASSAQSRNNEQFF
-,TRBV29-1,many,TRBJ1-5,TGCAGCGTTTCCGGGGAGAATAGCAATCAGCCCCAGCATTTT,CSVSGENSNQPQHF
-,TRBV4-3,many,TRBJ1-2,TGCGCCAGCAGCCAAGAACTTGGACAGCTAAATGGCTACACCTTC,CASSQELGQLNGYTF
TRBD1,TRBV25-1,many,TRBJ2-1,TGTGCCAGCTCTCGGGACAGGGACGCCTACAATGAGCAGTTCTTC,CASSRDRDAYNEQFF
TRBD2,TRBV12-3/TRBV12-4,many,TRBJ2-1,TGTGCCAGCAGTTTAGCGCTGCGGGAGAAAGGGTTCTTC,CASSLALREKGFF
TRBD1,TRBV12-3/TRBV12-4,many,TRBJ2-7,TGTGCCAGCAGTCTCCGGACAGGGGAGAGCGAGCAGTACTTC,CASSLRTGESEQYF
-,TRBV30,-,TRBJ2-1,TGTGCCTGGAGTCGCCAACTTAGCTCCTACAATGAGCAGTTCTTC,CAWSRQLSSYNEQFF
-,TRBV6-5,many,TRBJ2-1,TGTGCCAGCAGTTCCGGAGTGTTCGAGTTCTTC,CASSSGVFEFF
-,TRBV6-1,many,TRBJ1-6,TGTGCCAGCAGTGAAATGGACGGCCTTCAGGTTCAAAATTCACCCCTCCACTTT,CASSEMDGLQVQNSPLHF
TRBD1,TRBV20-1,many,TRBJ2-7,TGCAGTGCTGGAGGGGACAGGGGGTACGAGCAGTACTTC,CSAGGDRGYEQYF
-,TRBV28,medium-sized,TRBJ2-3,TGTGCCAGCAGTTTTGACAGACTCACAGATACGCAGTATTTT,CASSFDRLTDTQYF
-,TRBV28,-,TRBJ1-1,TGTGCCAGCAGTTTAGGGGGATTTGAAGCTTTCTTT,CASSLGGFEAFF
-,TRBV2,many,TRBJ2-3,TGTGCCAGCAGTGAAGCGAGGGCGGGTAGCACAGATACGCAGTATTTT,CASSEARAGSTDTQYF
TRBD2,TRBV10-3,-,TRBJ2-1,TGTGCCATCAGTGTCGGCGGGGGACTAGCGGGGTATGAGCAGTTCTTC,CAISVGGGLAGYEQFF
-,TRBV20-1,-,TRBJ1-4,TGCAGTGCTAGAGGGCGAGGGGAAAAACTGTTTTTT,CSARGRGEKLFF
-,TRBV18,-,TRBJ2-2,TGTGCCAGCTCACCACCGGGCAGTTTGCCGGGGACCGGGGAGCTGTTTTTT,CASSPPGSLPGTGELFF
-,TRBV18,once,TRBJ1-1,TGTGCCAGCTCACCACTTACGACTGAAGCTTTCTTT,CASSPLTTEAFF
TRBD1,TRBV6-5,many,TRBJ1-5,TGTGCCAGCAGTTACGGACAGGGGGGACAGCCCCAGCATTTT,CASSYGQGGQPQHF
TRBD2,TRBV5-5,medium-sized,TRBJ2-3,TGTGCCAGCAGCTTGGGGCCTAGCGGGCCCCCGCGAGATACGCAGTATTTT,CASSLGPSGPPRDTQYF
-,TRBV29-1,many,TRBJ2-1,TGCAGCGTTGATGTGGGGGAGTGGGGGAATGAGCAGTTCTTC,CSVDVGEWGNEQFF
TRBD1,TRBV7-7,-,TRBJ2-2,TGTGCTAGCAGCCCTATCACAGGGGACCCCACCGGGGAGCTGTTTTTT,CASSPITGDPTGELFF
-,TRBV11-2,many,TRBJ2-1,TGTGCCAGCAGCTTAGTCCCGTTCGCTTATCAAGACGATGAGCAGTTCTTC,CASSLVPFAYQDDEQFF
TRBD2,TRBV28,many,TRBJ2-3,TGTGCCAGCAGTTTATCGGGCGGGGGGGCCACAGATACGCAGTATTTT,CASSLSGGGATDTQYF
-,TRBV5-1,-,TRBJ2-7,TGCGCCAGCAGCTTGGCCACAGTCGACAGATCGACCTACGAGCAGTACTTC,CASSLATVDRSTYEQYF
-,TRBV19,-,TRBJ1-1,TGTGCCAGTAGTATCAGTTCGGACCCGAACACTGAAGCTTTCTTT,CASSISSDPNTEAFF
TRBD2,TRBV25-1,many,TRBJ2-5,TGTGCCAGCAGTGAATATCCCCCTCAGCGGGAGGGCCGGAAGACCCAGTACTTC,CASSEYPPQREGRKTQYF
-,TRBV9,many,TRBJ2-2,TGTGCCAGCAGCGTAGGAGTCGGGGAGCTGTTTTTT,CASSVGVGELFF
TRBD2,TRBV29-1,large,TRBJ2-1,TGCAGCGCCTTAGCGGGTAGCGGGTGGCGCTCCTACAATGAGCAGTTCTTC,CSALAGSGWRSYNEQFF
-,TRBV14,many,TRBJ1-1,TGTGCCAGCAGGGCCCTTTATGAGAACACTGAAGCTTTCTTT,CASRALYENTEAFF
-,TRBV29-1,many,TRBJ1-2,TGCAGCGCCAGGGGAACCTATGGCTACACCTTC,CSARGTYGYTF
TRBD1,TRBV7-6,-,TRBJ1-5,TGTGCCAGCAGACCCGGGACAGTATCTCAGCCCCAGCATTTT,CASRPGTVSQPQHF
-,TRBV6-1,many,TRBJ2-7,TGTGCCAGCAGTGAAGTAGTAAATTACGAGCAGTACTTC,CASSEVVNYEQYF
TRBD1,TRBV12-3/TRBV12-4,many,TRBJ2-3,TGTGCCAGCAGTTGGGGACAGGGGTCGCAGTATTTT,CASSWGQGSQYF
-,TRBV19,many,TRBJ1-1,TGTGCCAGTAGTATGAAGGGGGAAGCTTTCTTT,CASSMKGEAFF
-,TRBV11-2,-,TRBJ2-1,TGTGCCAGCAGCATCCCGGGAAGGGGAAATGAGCAGTTCTTC,CASSIPGRGNEQFF
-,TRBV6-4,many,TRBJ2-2,TGTGCCAGCAGTGACGGGACAACCGGGGAGCTGTTTTTT,CASSDGTTGELFF
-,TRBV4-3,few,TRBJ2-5,TGCGCCAGCAGCCAAGATCTCGGGTTTCAAGAGACCCAGTACTTC,CASSQDLGFQETQYF